This section outlines one T cell receptor beta chain sequence together with its context. Its target is not known. The immunoSEQ assay was v3.0, run at survey level. This table comes from immunoSEQ multiplex PCR, and its TCRdb copy is limited to in-frame clones, with some not included. The sample comprises tens of thousands of clones, roughly 78% of which are singletons, and roughly a tenth rests with the top ten. This sample is part of a study of long-term antiretroviral therapy in people with HIV. Study results and caveats: Compared with controls, HIV repertoires showed narrower CDR3 length ranges.

In the United States, treatment was given to all participants with HIV. CDR1 and CDR2 (germline): SEHNR, FQNEAQ (reference sequence). V dropped 3 bases and J dropped 9 bases, with 11 bases sitting between them. The CDR3 length is 12 residues. This chain links TRBV7-9 with TRBJ1-1, with unresolved D. The sequence was obtained from a woman in her thirties or forties with HIV. Sequencing used unsorted PBMCs, obtained 4.1 years after starting antiretroviral therapy. CDR3 DNA sequence: TGTGCCAGCAGCTTCGGCATGAATAAAGCTTTCTTT. Translation: CASSFGMNKAFF.